This TCR beta chain was observed in a study of shared clonotypes between healthy human individuals (dated by TCRdb to the early 2020s). Study-wide context: The cohort comprised two women and three men aged 18 to 49 years. The study deeply sequenced blood TCR repertoires of about 5 healthy adults to estimate repertoire size and the extent of clonotype sharing between individuals. To increase sequencing depth and limit assay-specific biases, different laboratories used diverse techniques to prepare libraries and sequence TCR repertoires. Per donor, leukapheresis produced somewhere between about 0.94 and 8.9 billion PBMCs. Per donor, three plates each were used for CD4 naive and CD4 memory, two for CD8 naive, and one for CD8 memory. General study outcomes and caveats: Naive subsets generally had larger estimated clonotype richness than memory subsets. Sampling was restricted to blood, and TCR repertoires in tissue are likely to differ from TCR repertoires in blood. Incomplete sequencing was indicated by rarefaction of sorted-subset datasets, despite the large sequencing depth. Compared with non-shared clonotypes, clonotypes shared by all four sorted-subset donors had higher generation probabilities. Pairwise subsampling indicated that sequencing depth was expected to affect the degree of clonotype sharing among donors. Because the study included only a small number of donors, the genetic and exposure-history diversity represented was limited. Across several donors, 4.5% to 6.5% of naive CD4, roughly 3.5% of naive CD8, about 2.3% of memory CD4, and 0.3% to 0.45% of memory CD8 clonotypes were shared.

As concerns this clone: Its target antigen remains unknown. No base quality information exists; no much larger clone differs at one position.

The trim is 4 bases for V and 2 bases for J, with a gap of 12 bases between the germline ends. As encoded in the germline V gene, CDR1 is SGHVS while CDR2 is FQNEAQ. Measured from the cysteine to the phenylalanine, the CDR3 is 14 residues long. Kept here is only the CDR3 DNA, which spans 42 bases and is read in frame from base 1. CD8 naive samples were CD45RO-negative cells positively selected for CCR7, giving a CD45RA+CCR7+ population that excluded TemRA cells. The donors were healthy, HIV-negative adults with no recently reported acute infections or vaccinations. Every donor was a Caucasian adult residing in Nashville, Tennessee, USA. Blood was obtained by leukapheresis, after which PBMCs were separated by Ficoll-Histopaque density gradient centrifugation and cryopreserved in liquid nitrogen vapor phase. Purity and quantity of every magnetically sorted T cell population were checked by analytical flow cytometry. Each sorted fraction had its genomic DNA isolated and then quantified by UV absorbance on a Nanodrop 2000c.

TCR CDR3 regions were amplified from genomic DNA by multiplex PCR using the deep immunoSEQ assay. Extracted genomic DNA from each cell subset was spread evenly across all wells of several immunoSEQ 96-well plates, with each plate serving as a replicate. For sorted subsets, around 0.2 ug of genomic DNA, equivalent to 30,000 or so T cell genomes, went into each replicate PCR. Purified libraries were measured with a Qubit 3.0 fluorometer, size-checked on a Bioanalyzer 2100, and measured again with the KAPA Library Quantification kit. Every immunoSEQ 96-well plate was sequenced on a separate single-read 150-cycle Illumina NextSeq 550 flow cell. The authors' pipeline ran thus. Because the immunoSEQ output held only junctional sequences and lacked quality scores, the filtering could not match the filtering applied to full-length reads. Sequences were annotated with PyIR, a Python wrapper for IgBLAST v1.9, and V/J genes and CDR3 were assigned using IMGT germline references. Reads were filtered out if the reads had weak V/J assignments (E-value above 1e-6), no CDR3, stop codons, out-of-frame junctions, or ambiguous translated residues. V3J clonotypes were defined by identical inferred V gene, J gene, and CDR3 amino acid sequence. Percentage overlap between repertoires was computed as shared unique clonotypes divided by the size of the smaller repertoire. Three approaches were used to assess repertoire richness: RTK rarefaction, the Chao1 estimator, and Recon v2.1 estimates of unobserved clonotypes. Generation probabilities were computed with OLGA for all TCRbeta clonotypes obtained by the gDNA method from several donors. The immuneACCESS repertoire file appears here via TCRdb, limited to in-frame rearrangements. These files lack a portion of the clones; in checked studies, under half of the deficit traces to unresolved V genes, and the cause of the others is not known. The D gene and trimming were derived from the DNA, and the V and J assignments and clone size from that table. This sample lists nearly 600,000 clones; 95% to 96% were detected once. Less than 0.13% of the sample lies in the top ten.

Sequencing was carried out using naive CD8+ T cells sorted from blood. What the cell subset or site label conveys for this sample: CD45RA+CCR7+. The chain is encoded by TRBV7-8 joined to TRBJ2-7; TRBD1 is possibly the D segment (6 matching bases). This TCR derives from a woman aged 30 to 39 in good health. The nucleotide sequence reads as follows: TGTGCCAGCAGCTACCCGGGACACACCTACGAGCAGTACTTC. It codes for CASSYPGHTYEQYF.